These T cell receptor beta chains were read from a single sample in a study of blood T cells in healthy people across ages. Each CDR3 protein is one row after TCRdb ran MiXCR on the 5' RACE reads. The sample carries about 690,000 distinct CDR3 sequences, 40% to 45% recorded once. Material: blood. The receptors were sampled from a man older than 75 in good health. Both conserved end residues are part of each CDR3. Each record gives: V gene, J gene, CDR3 protein.

v_call: TRBV2
j_call: TRBJ2-3
cdr3_aa: CASSGDTDTQYF

v_call: TRBV18
j_call: TRBJ2-5
cdr3_aa: CASSPPEDRGETQYF

v_call: TRBV7-7
j_call: TRBJ2-2
cdr3_aa: CASSQISGSTGELFF

v_call: TRBV9
j_call: TRBJ2-1
cdr3_aa: CASSVEGIGDEQFF

v_call: TRBV7-2
j_call: TRBJ1-1
cdr3_aa: CASSSGGVNTEAFF

v_call: TRBV7-2
j_call: TRBJ2-7
cdr3_aa: CASSRQGSLTYEQYF

v_call: TRBV3-1
j_call: TRBJ1-6
cdr3_aa: CASSQGGGFNSPLHF

v_call: TRBV6-5
j_call: .
cdr3_aa: CASSDSGRYYEQYF

v_call: TRBV20-1
j_call: .
cdr3_aa: CSAREQGYGTQYF

v_call: TRBV20-1
j_call: TRBJ1-1
cdr3_aa: CSAMRVMNTEAFF

v_call: TRBV6-2/TRBV6-3
j_call: TRBJ2-3
cdr3_aa: CASHRGQYTDTQYF

v_call: TRBV5-6
j_call: .
cdr3_aa: CASSLRWMGHEQYF

v_call: TRBV3-1
j_call: TRBJ1-5
cdr3_aa: CASSQDWGSDSNQPQHF

v_call: TRBV29-1
j_call: TRBJ1-2
cdr3_aa: CSVDTENYGYTF

v_call: TRBV5-4
j_call: TRBJ2-5
cdr3_aa: CTSSNFQETQYF

v_call: TRBV20-1
j_call: TRBJ1-2
cdr3_aa: CSASLSGLYGYTF

v_call: TRBV20-1
j_call: TRBJ2-5
cdr3_aa: CSALGQGALETQYF

v_call: TRBV10-3
j_call: TRBJ2-1
cdr3_aa: CAISGSTYNEQFF